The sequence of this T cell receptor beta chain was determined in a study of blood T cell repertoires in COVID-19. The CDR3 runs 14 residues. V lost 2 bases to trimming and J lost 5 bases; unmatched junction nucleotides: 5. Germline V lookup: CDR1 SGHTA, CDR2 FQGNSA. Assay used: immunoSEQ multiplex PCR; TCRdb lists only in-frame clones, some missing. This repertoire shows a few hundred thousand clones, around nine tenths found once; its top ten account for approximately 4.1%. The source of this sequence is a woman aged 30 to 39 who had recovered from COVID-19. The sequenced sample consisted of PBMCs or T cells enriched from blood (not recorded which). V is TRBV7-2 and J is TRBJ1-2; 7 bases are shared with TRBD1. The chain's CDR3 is CASSLQGGYYGYTF. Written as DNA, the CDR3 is TGTGCCAGCAGCTTACAGGGGGGCTATTATGGCTACACCTTC. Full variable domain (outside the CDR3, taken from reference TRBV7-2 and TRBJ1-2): GAGVSQSPSNKVTEKGKDVELRCDPISGHTALYWYRQSLGQGLEFLIYFQGNSAPDKSGLPSDRFSAERTGGSVSTLTIQRTQQEDSAVYLCASSLQGGYYGYTFGSGTRLTVV.